The 25 T cell receptor beta chains below all came from one sample that was sequenced in a study of shared clonotypes between healthy human individuals. Repertoires were generated with immunoSEQ multiplex PCR, while TCRdb's copy carries only in-frame clones and drops some. The data hold about 1.1 million clones, with 70% to 80% observed a single time. Specimen: memory CD4+ T cells from PBMCs. This sample's subset: CD45RA-negative fraction. Receptors were obtained from a man aged 18 to 30 in good health. Some clones in this sample may be carry-over from other donors' samples.

The rearrangement links TRBV28 to TRBJ1-5; no definite D call. The CDR3 has 15 amino acids. Deletions cut 7 bases from V and 6 bases from J, with 19 bases between. The germline CDR1 and CDR2 sequences are MDHEN and SYDVKM. The CDR3 sequence: CASTPGAGRGQPQHF. The CDR3 DNA sequence: TGTGCCAGCACCCCCGGAGCCGGGAGAGGTCAGCCCCAGCATTTT.

This sequence joins TRBV5-1 and TRBJ2-7; D is unresolved. The CDR3 loop spans 13 amino acids. The V end was cut by 1 base, the J end by 1 base, with 6 bases between. In germline, CDR1 is SGHRS, CDR2 YFSETQ. The CDR3 sequence: CASSLFRSYEQYF. The CDR3 nucleotides read TGCGCCAGCAGCTTGTTCCGGTCCTACGAGCAGTACTTC.

This clone was seen a single time. The CDR3, as DNA: TGCGCCAGCAGCTTGGGACAGGGGGCAAATGGCTACACCTTC. It specifies CASSLGQGANGYTF. This chain connects TRBV5-1 to TRBJ1-2, with 10 bases lining up with TRBD1. This CDR3 contains 14 residues. Germline CDR1 reads SGHRS; CDR2 reads YFSETQ. J was trimmed by 6 bases and V by 0 bases; bases with no gene match: 2.

Points on this clone: Other DNA sequences in this sample translate to the same CDR3. V and J are TRBV18 and TRBJ1-5; 7 positions match TRBD1. The V gene end was trimmed by 3 bases and the J gene end by 6 bases; junction bases not matched to a gene: 8. CDR3 length: 15 amino acids. From germline, CDR1 is KGHSH and CDR2 LQKENI. CDR3 sequence reads: CASSPSRDRGQPQHF. The CDR3 region has the DNA TGTGCCAGCTCACCGTCCCGGGACAGAGGTCAGCCCCAGCATTTT.

DNA for the CDR3: TGTGCCAGCAGCCCGAGGGCAGGGGCGGGCGAGCAGTACTTC. Translating gives CASSPRAGAGEQYF. The J gene is TRBJ2-7, the V gene TRBV11-1; weak D call: TRBD1 (6 bases). The CDR3 contains 14 residues. V was shortened by 5 bases and J by 6 bases, with 17 bases between the two germline ends. Germline V gives CDR1 SGHAT, CDR2 FQDESV (reference sequence). Filled out from reference TRBV11-1 and TRBJ2-7, the complete variable domain reads EAEVAQSPRYKITEKSQAVAFWCDPISGHATLYWYRQILGQGPELLVQFQDESVVDDSQLPKDRFSAERLKGVDSTLKIQPAELGDSAMYLCASSPRAGAGEQYFGPGTRLTVT.

J is TRBJ2-5 and V is TRBV2, with D unresolved. The DNA end is more similar to TRBJ2-7, so the J call may be wrong. Germline CDR1 SNHLY, CDR2 FYNNEI. The CDR3 totals 14 residues. The CDR3 DNA sequence: TGTGCCAGCATTAGGGAAACAGCAACCTACGAGCAGTACTTC. Its translation is CASIRETATYEQYF.

The V call is TRBV4-2, the J call TRBJ2-1, with D perhaps TRBD1 or TRBD2 (6 bases each). The ends were cut back, 0 bases at V and 7 bases at J, with 19 bases in the middle. The CDR3 contains 17 residues. Germline-derived CDR1 and CDR2 are LGHNA and YNFKEQ. The DNA of the CDR3 is TGTGCCAGCAGCCAAGACGGTGGACGGGGGCCGGAGAATGAGCAGTTCTTC. It encodes CASSQDGGRGPENEQFF.

The chain recombines TRBV6-5 with TRBJ2-7; tentative D call: TRBD1 (7 bases). V shed 2 bases and J shed 4 bases, with 15 bases lying between them. The germline V gene has CDR1 MNHEY and CDR2 SVGAGI. The CDR3 covers 15 residues. CDR3 sequence: CASSYEGGRGYEQYF. As DNA, the CDR3 is TGTGCCAGCAGTTACGAGGGAGGCAGGGGGTACGAGCAGTACTTC.

V and J are TRBV4-3 and TRBJ1-2; D possibly corresponds to TRBD1 (5 bases). Trimming pared 4 bases from V and 5 bases from J, leaving 14 bases between. The V gene's germline CDR1 is LGHNA and CDR2 YSLEER. This CDR3 has 14 amino acids. The CDR3 DNA reads TGCGCCAGCAGCCGCGACGGGACGTCATATGGCTACACCTTC. It encodes CASSRDGTSYGYTF.

This clone appeared once. V gene TRBV9 combines with J gene TRBJ2-7; 9 nucleotides match TRBD2. The CDR3 runs to 16 residues. Germline V gene sequence: CDR1 SGDLS, CDR2 YYNGEE. J gave up 5 bases and V 0 bases, and 9 bases lay outside the gene matches. For the CDR3, the DNA is TGTGCCAGCAGCGTAGATGGTAGCGGGAGTAGGAACGAGCAGTACTTC. As protein: CASSVDGSGSRNEQYF.

The rearrangement joins TRBV7-2 to TRBJ2-3; no firm D call. CDR3 length: 12 residues. The V end was cut by 4 bases, the J end by 3 bases, with 5 bases between. The germline CDR1 and CDR2 sequences are SGHTA and FQGNSA. The chain's CDR3 is CASSWETDTQYF. In nucleotides, the CDR3 is TGTGCCAGCAGCTGGGAAACAGATACGCAGTATTTT.

The genes are TRBV9 and TRBJ2-7; 7 nucleotides line up with TRBD2. Germline CDR1 and CDR2: SGDLS and YYNGEE. This CDR3 has 14 residues. V trimming: 3 bases; J trimming: 3 bases; junction bases outside the gene matches: 6. DNA of the CDR3: TGTGCCAGCAGCGCGGGACTAACGAGCTACGAGCAGTACTTC. As protein: CASSAGLTSYEQYF.

CDR3 nucleotides: TGTGCCAGCTCACCGGAACTTAACACCATATATTTT. It yields the protein CASSPELNTIYF. The chain recombines TRBV18 with TRBJ1-3; D remains ambiguous. From germline, CDR1 is KGHSH and CDR2 LQKENI. This CDR3 contains 12 residues. Trimming shortened V by 3 bases and J by 7 bases, and 7 bases separated the two germline ends.

The rearrangement uses TRBV2 and TRBJ2-7, with a tentative D call TRBD1 (5 bases). Germline V gene sequence: CDR1 SNHLY, CDR2 FYNNEI. This CDR3 contains 12 residues. V was cut by 10 bases and J by 4 bases, with 14 bases left in between. The CDR3 region is CATRVSSYEQYF. The CDR3 nucleotides are TGTGCCACCAGGGTGTCCTCTTACGAGCAGTACTTC.

The gene calls are TRBV19 and TRBJ1-3; no clear D. The CDR3 sequence is 16 residues long. The germline V and J ends were trimmed by 1 base and 3 bases, with 13 bases remaining between them. CDR1 is LNHDA and CDR2 is SQIVND in the germline V gene (reference sequence). The CDR3 region is CASSIVGVSDGNTIYF. In nucleotides, the CDR3 is TGTGCCAGTAGTATAGTCGGGGTCTCCGATGGAAACACCATATATTTT.

The chain combines TRBV7-9 with TRBJ2-5; no clear D. Judging by the DNA end, TRBJ2-7 fits better; the J call may be wrong. The CDR3 contains 13 residues. CDR1 is SEHNR, CDR2 FQNEAQ, per germline (reference sequence). The DNA of the CDR3 is TGTGCCAGCAGCCCGCGTCGGTCCTACGAGCAGTACTTC. It yields the protein CASSPRRSYEQYF.

V and J are TRBV6-6 and TRBJ2-1, with 7 nucleotides matching TRBD2. V was pared by 6 bases and J by 10 bases, with 15 bases of the junction left unmatched. Per germline, CDR1 MNHNY and CDR2 SVGAGI (reference sequence). The CDR3 totals 15 residues. The CDR3 sequence is CASSYHGLEAREQFF. CDR3 nucleotides: TGTGCCAGCAGCTACCACGGACTAGAAGCCAGGGAGCAGTTCTTC.

The CDR3 sequence is CASSPSQTVGTDTQYF. The CDR3 coding sequence is TGTGCCAGCAGCCCCAGTCAGACGGTAGGCACAGATACGCAGTATTTT. V usage is TRBV4-2 and J usage is TRBJ2-3; D remains unclear. The V gene lost 4 bases and the J gene lost 1 base, with 15 bases spanning the gap. Germline assignment: CDR1 LGHNA and CDR2 YNFKEQ. The CDR3 length is 16 residues.

The sample holds one count of this clone. The chain carries TRBV27 and TRBJ1-4; D might be TRBD1 (5 bases). The germline V and J ends were trimmed by 1 base and 3 bases, with 9 bases remaining between them. The germline CDR1 and CDR2 sequences are MNHEY and SMNVEV (reference sequence). The CDR3 runs to 15 residues. In DNA, the CDR3 is TGTGCCAGCAGTTTATATGGGGACGCTAATGAAAAACTGTTTTTT. It encodes CASSLYGDANEKLFF.

The rearrangement uses TRBV5-4 and TRBJ2-7; D remains unclear. The CDR3 runs to 13 residues. V lost 0 bases to trimming and J lost 2 bases, with 6 bases between them. CDR1 is SGHNT and CDR2 is YYREEE in the germline V gene (reference sequence). As DNA, the CDR3 is TGTGCCAGCAGCTTGGAGAGAACCTACGAGCAGTACTTC. Translating gives CASSLERTYEQYF.

The chain joins TRBV2 to TRBJ1-5, with 11 bases that match TRBD1. Germline V gives CDR1 SNHLY, CDR2 FYNNEI. V lost 7 bases and J lost 5; bases outside the gene matches: 4. CDR3 length: 14 residues. The CDR3 DNA sequence: TGTGCCAGCACCCCGGACAGGGGGCATCAGCCCCAGCATTTT. Translated, it gives CASTPDRGHQPQHF.

V and J are TRBV28 and TRBJ2-7, with D maybe TRBD2 (5 bases). With 6 bases removed from V and 7 bases from J, the gap between germline ends came to 13 bases. The CDR3 is made up of 12 amino acids. Germline-derived CDR1 and CDR2 are MDHEN and SYDVKM. The CDR3 bases are TGTGCCAGCAGCCCTGGGAGCCCAGAGCAGTACTTC. Its protein is CASSPGSPEQYF. Drawing the rest from reference TRBV28 and TRBJ2-7, the complete variable domain is DVKVTQSSRYLVKRTGEKVFLECVQDMDHENMFWYRQDPGLGLRLIYFSYDVKMKEKGDIPEGYSVSREKKERFSLILESASTNQTSMYLCASSPGSPEQYFGPGTRLTVT.

The rearrangement links TRBV11-2 to TRBJ1-5; 7 nucleotides agree with TRBD1. Germline CDR1 reads SGHAT; CDR2 reads FQNNGV. The CDR3 length is 15 residues. With V trimmed by 5 bases and J by 4 bases, 8 bases remained unmatched. CDR3 DNA sequence: TGTGCCAGCAGCGTCGACAGGGTTAGTAATCAGCCCCAGCATTTT. It codes for CASSVDRVSNQPQHF.

This chain uses TRBV18 with TRBJ2-3; the D is unclear. CDR1 is KGHSH, CDR2 LQKENI, per germline. The CDR3 is 12 amino acids. The ends were cut back, 5 bases at V and 6 bases at J, with 9 bases in the middle. CDR3 amino acids: CASSSLRDTQYF. The CDR3 DNA follows: TGTGCCAGCTCATCCCTCAGGGATACGCAGTATTTT.

Notes on this clone: The same CDR3 is also encoded by other DNA sequences in this sample. V and J are TRBV5-1 and TRBJ2-1; D possibly matches TRBD1 or TRBD2 (5 bases each). The CDR3 is 14 amino acids. Germline V gene sequence: CDR1 SGHRS, CDR2 YFSETQ. With 5 bases removed from V and 7 bases from J, the gap between germline ends came to 16 bases. The CDR3: CASRPGQGRNEQFF. The CDR3 DNA follows: TGCGCCAGCAGACCGGGGCAGGGTCGGAATGAGCAGTTCTTC.